The 17 T cell receptor beta chains below come from one sample, sequenced in a study of shared clonotypes between healthy human individuals. Naive CD8 populations comprised CD45RO-negative cells positively selected for CCR7, excluding terminally differentiated effector memory CD45RA+ cells. The repertoire was sequenced with immunoSEQ multiplex PCR; TCRdb's copy has only in-frame clones and lacks some. Of some 2.1 million clones in the sample, about 95% were seen once. The sequenced sample consisted of naive CD8+ T cells sorted from blood. The receptors were gathered from a young man in good health.

As to this clone: Different DNA sequences within this sample yield the same CDR3. V and J are TRBV6-5 and TRBJ2-1; 9 nucleotides line up with TRBD2. The CDR3 is 14 amino acids. Per germline, CDR1 MNHEY and CDR2 SVGAGI. Trimming at V came to 2 bases and at J to 7 bases, leaving 3 bases not matched to a gene. The DNA for the CDR3 is TGTGCCAGCAGTTACCAGACTAGCGGTAATGAGCAGTTCTTC. It yields the protein CASSYQTSGNEQFF.

V and J are TRBV7-9 and TRBJ1-1; D is perhaps TRBD1 (6 bases). V shed 6 bases and J shed 0 bases, with 23 bases lying between them. Germline values: CDR1 SEHNR, CDR2 FQNEAQ (reference sequence). This CDR3 contains 18 residues. CDR3 sequence reads: CASRPPAGGQGVNTEAFF. The DNA of the CDR3 is TGTGCCAGCAGGCCACCGGCCGGGGGGCAGGGAGTGAACACTGAAGCTTTCTTT.

Details on this clone: The identical CDR3 is also encoded by other nucleotide sequences in the sample. J is TRBJ2-7 and V is TRBV5-6; D gene ambiguous. The germline V gene has CDR1 SGHDT and CDR2 YYEEEE. The CDR3 extends over 12 amino acids. Trimming removed 1 base from V and 4 bases from J, with 6 bases in between. Written as DNA, the CDR3 is TGTGCCAGCAGCTTGTGGTCGTACGAGCAGTACTTC. It is translated as CASSLWSYEQYF.

The V call is TRBV9, the J call TRBJ2-1, with 10 bases that match TRBD2. The CDR3 contains 16 residues. J was trimmed by 10 bases and V by 0 bases; bases with no gene match: 10. Germline V CDR1 and CDR2: SGDLS, YYNGEE. The CDR3 loop is CASSVAERGGRTEQFF. CDR3 nucleotide sequence: TGTGCCAGCAGCGTAGCAGAGCGGGGGGGCCGGACGGAGCAGTTCTTC.

The genes are TRBV6-4 and TRBJ2-4, with D perhaps TRBD2 (7 bases). V was pared by 3 bases and J by 7 bases, with 28 bases between. The CDR3 consists of 19 residues. CDR1 and CDR2 (germline): MRHNA, SNTAGT. The CDR3 reads CASSETSLARGALVNIQYF. CDR3 DNA sequence: TGTGCCAGCAGTGAAACCTCCCTAGCTCGGGGGGCGCTGGTTAACATTCAGTACTTC.

The rearrangement links TRBV28 to TRBJ2-7; 11 nucleotides match TRBD2. CDR3 length: 14 residues. Germline CDR1 is MDHEN and CDR2 is SYDVKM. Trimming at V came to 3 bases and at J to 9 bases, leaving 7 bases not matched to a gene. The CDR3 DNA follows: TGTGCCAGCAGTTTCGCGCTAGCGGGAGGATTGCAGTACTTC. Its protein is CASSFALAGGLQYF.

The genes are TRBV6-1 and TRBJ2-7, with 9 bases lining up with TRBD2. Germline CDR1 reads MNHNS; CDR2 reads SASEGT. Trimming removed 6 bases from V and 3 bases from J; junction bases left unmatched: 9. This CDR3 contains 15 residues. Here the CDR3 reads CASSEELAGYYEQYF. DNA of the CDR3: TGTGCCAGCAGCGAGGAACTAGCGGGCTACTACGAGCAGTACTTC.

The chain carries TRBV2 and TRBJ2-7; a possible D gene is TRBD1 (5 bases). The CDR3 consists of 13 residues. Germline values: CDR1 SNHLY, CDR2 FYNNEI. The V gene lost 5 bases and the J gene lost 2 bases, with 10 bases spanning the gap. The CDR3 DNA sequence: TGTGCCAGCAGTCAGGGAACCACCTACGAGCAGTACTTC. It translates to CASSQGTTYEQYF. The full variable domain, its missing parts supplied by reference TRBV2 and TRBJ2-7, is EPEVTQTPSHQVTQMGQEVILRCVPISNHLYFYWYRQILGQKVEFLVSFYNNEISEKSEIFDDQFSVERPDGSNFTLKIRSTKLEDSAMYFCASSQGTTYEQYFGPGTRLTVT.

This sequence joins TRBV4-3 and TRBJ2-5, with a possible D match to TRBD2 (5 bases). Germline assignment: CDR1 LGHNA and CDR2 YSLEER. V was clipped by 0 bases and J by 5 bases, with 13 bases between them. This CDR3 contains 15 residues. The CDR3 DNA reads as TGCGCCAGCAGCCAAGATCCCGGTCCGGGGGAGACCCAGTACTTC. Its translation is CASSQDPGPGETQYF.

The chain is built from TRBV29-1 and TRBJ2-7, with 9 nucleotides matching TRBD1. The CDR3 loop spans 16 amino acids. J gave up 1 base and V 0 bases, and 7 bases lay outside the gene matches. Germline CDR1 SQVTM, CDR2 ANQGSEA. As DNA, the CDR3 is TGCAGCGTTGAAGATGCCCGGGACAGGGAGTCCTACGAGCAGTACTTC. As protein: CSVEDARDRESYEQYF.

This clone was seen just once. The chain combines TRBV27 with TRBJ2-1; 9 bases are shared with TRBD1. The CDR3 runs 16 residues. V gave up 5 bases and J gave up 1 base; unmatched junction bases: 6. CDR1 MNHEY and CDR2 SMNVEV come from the germline V gene (reference sequence). CDR3: CASSIGTGLSYNEQFF. The DNA for the CDR3 is TGTGCCAGCAGTATCGGGACAGGGTTATCCTACAATGAGCAGTTCTTC.

The chain recombines TRBV6-6 with TRBJ2-1; perhaps TRBD1 as D (6 bases). In germline, CDR1 is MNHNY, CDR2 SVGAGI (reference sequence). V lost 4 bases, J lost 4 bases, and 17 bases lay in between. The CDR3 runs to 16 residues. The CDR3 region has the DNA TGTGCCAGCAGTTTCCGCCCGACAGGTGCTTACAATGAGCAGTTCTTC. It specifies CASSFRPTGAYNEQFF.

This clone was recorded once. The chain recombines TRBV4-1 with TRBJ2-5, with 9 bases fitting TRBD1. Judging by the DNA end, TRBJ2-7 fits better; the J call may be wrong. The CDR3 totals 14 residues. The germline V gene encodes CDR1 MGHRA and CDR2 YSYEKL. Here the CDR3 DNA reads TGCGCCAGCAGCCAAGTGGGACAGGGTTACGAGCAGTACTTC. Translating it yields CASSQVGQGYEQYF.

This rearrangement joins TRBV6-5 to TRBJ2-5; D not resolved. CDR1 is MNHEY, CDR2 SVGAGI, per germline. The germline V and J ends were trimmed by 2 bases and 5 bases, with 12 bases remaining between them. CDR3 length: 14 amino acids. CDR3 DNA: TGTGCCAGCAGTTACAGGTTGCCTAGTGAGACCCAGTACTTC. Translation gives CASSYRLPSETQYF.

V usage is TRBV20-1 and J usage is TRBJ1-1; D remains unclear. The ends were cut back, 4 bases at V and 5 bases at J, with 8 bases in the middle. The germline V gene has CDR1 DFQATT and CDR2 SNEGSKA (reference sequence). The CDR3 consists of 11 residues. CDR3: CSATFETEAFF. The CDR3 DNA reads as TGCAGTGCTACTTTCGAGACTGAAGCTTTCTTT.

V gene TRBV4-3 combines with J gene TRBJ2-3; 9 positions agree with TRBD2. The CDR3 has 16 residues. CDR1 and CDR2 (germline): LGHNA, YSLEER. Unmatched junction bases numbered 8, after V lost 2 bases and J lost 5 bases. The CDR3 here is CASSQISGSEEDTQYF. CDR3 DNA sequence: TGCGCCAGCAGCCAAATTAGCGGGAGTGAGGAAGATACGCAGTATTTT.

The chain joins TRBV9 to TRBJ1-1, with D perhaps matching TRBD1 (5 bases). Germline lookup yields CDR1 SGDLS and CDR2 YYNGEE. Trimming took off 2 bases at V and 7 bases at J, with 12 bases between the two ends. The CDR3 contains 13 residues. The CDR3 is CASSVEGSGEAFF. CDR3 coding DNA: TGTGCCAGCAGCGTGGAGGGGTCGGGTGAAGCTTTCTTT. Full variable domain (rest looked up from reference TRBV9 and TRBJ1-1): DSGVTQTPKHLITATGQRVTLRCSPRSGDLSVYWYQQSLDQGLQFLIQYYNGEERAKGNILERFSAQQFPDLHSELNLSSLELGDSALYFCASSVEGSGEAFFGQGTRLTVV.